Detailed here is one TCR beta chain. The antigen it binds to is not known. Base qualities are not provided; no much larger clone lies one nucleotide away. TCR CDR3 regions were amplified from genomic DNA by multiplex PCR using the deep immunoSEQ assay. For each cell subset, the extracted genomic DNA was distributed evenly across all wells of several immunoSEQ 96-well plates, and each plate served as one replicate. Each replicate PCR for sorted subsets received roughly 200 ng genomic DNA, equal to roughly 30,000 T cell genomes. The purified libraries were quantified using a Qubit 3.0 fluorometer, sized with a Bioanalyzer 2100, and then quantified again using the KAPA Library Quantification kit. Every immunoSEQ 96-well plate was sequenced on a separate single-read 150-cycle Illumina NextSeq 550 flow cell. For the original study's pipeline: The immunoSEQ output contained only junctional sequences without quality scores, so filtering could not match that applied to full-length reads. To assign V/J genes and CDR3, sequences were annotated using PyIR, a Python wrapper for IgBLAST v1.9, with IMGT germline references. Any read was removed if the V/J assignment was weak (E-value above 1e-6), the CDR3 was missing, or the read contained stop codons, out-of-frame junctions, or ambiguous translated residues. V3J clonotypes were defined as sequences sharing the same inferred V gene, J gene, and CDR3 amino acid sequence. Percentage overlap between repertoires was computed as shared unique clonotypes divided by the size of the smaller repertoire. RTK rarefaction, the Chao1 estimator, and Recon v2.1 estimates of unobserved clonotypes were used to assess repertoire richness. OLGA was used to compute generation probabilities for all TCRbeta clonotypes that the gDNA method yielded from a handful of donors. The source is immuneACCESS, and TCRdb retained only in-frame sequences with V and J called. Part of the clones is not carried over; for the studies checked, unresolved V genes explain less than half of this, and the remainder is unexplained. V and J calls and clone size are copied from that table; D and trimming were computed from the DNA. For this sample there are about 2.2 million clones; around 93% appear just once. The ten largest clones add up to more than 1.5% of the sample.

This sample was included in a study of shared clonotypes between healthy human individuals (dated by TCRdb to about 2020). The study in broad terms: The cohort comprised a couple of women and a few men aged 18 to 49 years. To estimate repertoire size and how much clonotype sharing occurs between individuals, the study deeply sequenced the blood TCR repertoires of five healthy adults. For each donor, CD4 naive and CD4 memory were each run on three plates, CD8 naive on two plates, and CD8 memory on one plate. Libraries were prepared and TCR repertoires were sequenced by different laboratories using diverse techniques, in order to increase sequencing depth and limit assay-specific biases. Leukapheresis yielded between about 0.94 and 9 billion PBMCs per donor. What the work shows at the level of the full study, not this receptor alone: Even with the large sequencing depth, rarefaction of the sorted-subset datasets indicated that sequencing was incomplete. Approximately 5% of naive CD4, 3% to 4% of naive CD8, 2% to 2.5% of memory CD4, and around 0.42% of memory CD8 clonotypes were shared across several donors. Naive subsets generally had larger estimated clonotype richness than memory subsets did. Pairwise subsampling indicated that sequencing depth was expected to affect the degree of clonotype sharing among donors. Sampling was restricted to blood, and TCR repertoires in tissue are likely to differ from TCR repertoires in blood. Compared with non-shared clonotypes, clonotypes shared by all four sorted-subset donors had higher generation probabilities. Because the study included a small number of donors, the genetic and exposure-history diversity represented was limited.

For the CD8 naive samples, CD45RO-negative cells were positively selected for CCR7, yielding a CD45RA+CCR7+ population from which TemRA cells were excluded. Donors were healthy HIV-negative adults with no recently reported acute infections or vaccinations. All donors were Caucasian adults living in Nashville, Tennessee, USA. Blood was obtained by leukapheresis, after which PBMCs were separated by Ficoll-Histopaque density gradient centrifugation and cryopreserved in liquid nitrogen vapor phase. Purity and quantity of every magnetically sorted T cell population were checked by analytical flow cytometry. Genomic DNA was isolated from every sorted fraction and measured by UV absorbance on a Nanodrop 2000c. The germline V gene provides CDR1 SGHVS and CDR2 FQNEAQ. Trimmed from V: 6 bases; trimmed from J: 3 bases; junction bases lacking a gene match: 8. Reading from cysteine to phenylalanine, the CDR3 counts 15 amino acids. CDR3 DNA only is kept here, 45 bases in frame from base 1.

The sequencing sample was made of naive CD8+ T cells from PBMCs. The cell subset or site label, read with the paper, signifies: CD45RA+CCR7+. This clonotype was sampled from a man aged 18 to 35 in good health. Some clones in this sample may be carry-over from other donors' samples. The receptor chain draws on TRBV7-8 and TRBJ1-2, and TRBD1 aligns with 9 junction nucleotides. At the DNA level, the sequence is TGTGCCAGCAGTTTACACCGGGACAGGGACTATGGCTACACCTTC. Its protein product is CASSLHRDRDYGYTF.